The rows below give T cell receptor beta chains drawn from one sample of a study of blood T cell repertoires in COVID-19. Assay used: immunoSEQ multiplex PCR; TCRdb lists only in-frame clones, some missing. The table has tens of thousands of clones, around 84% seen once. The sample was peripheral blood. Receptor source: a man in his 70s with active or convalescent COVID-19. CDR3s include the opening cysteine and the closing phenylalanine or tryptophan. Each record gives: CDR3 length, D gene, V gene, CDR3 protein. A D gene is named only where the DNA matches it firmly.

15 - TRBV24-1 CATSDSWLGTGELFF
13 - TRBV11-2 CASNGQRQETQYF
13 - TRBV14 CASSGQTNTEAFF
15 TRBD2 TRBV28 CASSLQGGSPYEQYF
16 - TRBV19 CASSIDAASSYNEQFF
12 - TRBV15 CATSRHNNEQFF
12 - TRBV6-5 CASRAGYQPQHF
15 TRBD1 TRBV11-1 CASSFPGTGTDEAFF
15 TRBD2 TRBV3-1/TRBV3-2 CASSQREGGRDEQFF
20 TRBD2 TRBV9 CASSVAGGTSGSTTLDTQYF
13 TRBD1 TRBV30 CAGGTGAQTEAFF
15 TRBD2 TRBV7-2 CASSLGLAGVNEQYF
14 - TRBV5-5 CASSLEDTAGGYTF
17 TRBD2 TRBV19 CASSASGTSGSTGELFF
15 TRBD1 TRBV27 CASSFGGTGMVEQFF
15 - TRBV6-5 CASILTYRVRTEAFF
15 TRBD1 TRBV18 CASSPRDRIPGELFF
14 TRBD1 TRBV7-9 CASKQGTVEETQYF
15 - TRBV9 CASSANRATNYGYTF
14 - TRBV2 CASMRRGMNTEAFF